What follows are 10 T cell receptor beta chains derived from one specimen sequenced in a study of long-term antiretroviral therapy in people with HIV. They ran version v3.0 of the immunoSEQ assay at survey level. Profiled with immunoSEQ multiplex PCR; TCRdb holds only in-frame clones, not every one. In the table there are about 32,000 clones, around 94% of which are singletons. The input for sequencing was unsorted PBMCs, taken 4.1 years after starting antiretroviral therapy. Every receptor here comes from a woman in her forties or fifties with HIV.

This clone was found once. This sequence joins TRBV5-4 and TRBJ1-3; the D gene is possibly TRBD1 (5 bases). This CDR3 has 15 residues. Trimming took off 4 bases at V and 0 bases at J, with 11 bases between the two ends. Germline V gene lookup returns CDR1 SGHNT and CDR2 YYREEE (reference sequence). CDR3 in DNA: TGTGCCAGCAGCCAAGACAGTATCTCTGGAAACACCATATATTTT. Encoded protein: CASSQDSISGNTIYF.

With respect to this clone: One junction end does not reproduce the germline sequence, and a read error may be involved. The chain recombines TRBV30 with TRBJ2-5; D unclear. The CDR3 is 11 residues long. The germline CDR1 and CDR2 sequences are GTSNPN and SVGIG (reference sequence). CDR3 DNA sequence: TGTGCCTGGAGTGTAGGAGAGGCCCAGTACTTC. Translated: CAWSVGEAQYF.

The rearrangement links TRBV7-9 to TRBJ2-7; D not resolved. Trimming pared 4 bases from V and 3 bases from J, leaving 4 bases between. CDR3 length equals 11 residues. Germline V gene data show CDR1 as SEHNR and CDR2 as FQNEAQ (reference sequence). CDR3 coding DNA: TGTGCCAGCAGCTGGGACTACGAGCAGTACTTC. Translating it yields CASSWDYEQYF.

This chain connects TRBV5-8 to TRBJ1-6; D remains ambiguous. CDR3 size: 13 residues. Per germline, CDR1 SGHTS and CDR2 YDEGEE. Trimming took 2 bases from V and 10 from J, leaving 10 bases between them. The CDR3 DNA is TGTGCCAGCAGCTTAGACCCTACCTCACCCCTCCACTTT. It yields the protein CASSLDPTSPLHF.

This clone has only one observation. V and J are TRBV10-3 and TRBJ1-1; tentative D call: TRBD1 (5 bases). There are 14 residues in the CDR3. Deletions cut 6 bases from V and 1 base from J, with 12 bases between. Germline V gene sequence: CDR1 ENHRY, CDR2 SYGVKD. CDR3: CAIRGGVGNTEAFF. CDR3 in DNA: TGTGCCATCAGGGGAGGGGTGGGGAACACTGAAGCTTTCTTT.

This clone was counted a single time. J is TRBJ2-5 and V is TRBV30, with D perhaps matching TRBD1 or TRBD2 (5 bases each). Germline-derived CDR1 and CDR2 are GTSNPN and SVGIG (reference sequence). This CDR3 is built from 14 residues. V gave up 0 bases and J gave up 4 bases, with 12 bases separating them. CDR3: CAWSVRRGAETQYF. Here the CDR3 DNA reads TGTGCCTGGAGTGTACGTCGAGGGGCAGAGACCCAGTACTTC. The full variable domain, completed using reference TRBV30 and TRBJ2-5, is SQTIHQWPATLVQPVGSPLSLECTVEGTSNPNLYWYRQAAGRGLQLLFYSVGIGQISSEVPQNLSASRPQDRQFILSSKKLLLSDSGFYLCAWSVRRGAETQYFGPGTRLLVL.

The chain has TRBV30 and TRBJ2-2; D not certain. The V end was cut by 5 bases, the J end by 1 base, with 8 bases between. Germline CDR1 reads GTSNPN; CDR2 reads SVGIG (reference sequence). The CDR3 has 13 residues. The CDR3 sequence: CAWDELNTGELFF. The DNA for the CDR3 is TGTGCCTGGGATGAATTGAACACCGGGGAGCTGTTTTTT.

This rearrangement joins TRBV4-2 to TRBJ2-1; the D is unclear. Deletions cut 0 bases from V and 0 bases from J, with 18 bases between. This CDR3 comprises 19 residues. Germline V gene sequence: CDR1 LGHNA, CDR2 YNFKEQ. The CDR3: CASSQDPVTATSSYNEQFF. In DNA, the CDR3 is TGTGCCAGCAGCCAAGATCCGGTGACCGCCACGAGCTCCTACAATGAGCAGTTCTTC.

Only one count was recorded for this clone. This rearrangement joins TRBV7-2 to TRBJ2-7, with D unclear. Per germline, CDR1 SGHTA and CDR2 FQGNSA. The CDR3 is 14 residues long. Trimming removed 1 base from V and 2 bases from J, with 9 bases in between. The CDR3 nucleotides read TGTGCCAGCAGCTTAGGTCTCGTAACCTACGAGCAGTACTTC. Amino acids: CASSLGLVTYEQYF. Drawing the rest from reference TRBV7-2 and TRBJ2-7, the complete variable domain is GAGVSQSPSNKVTEKGKDVELRCDPISGHTALYWYRQSLGQGLEFLIYFQGNSAPDKSGLPSDRFSAERTGGSVSTLTIQRTQQEDSAVYLCASSLGLVTYEQYFGPGTRLTVT.

The gene calls are TRBV6-6 and TRBJ1-3; no clear D gene. CDR3 length equals 15 residues. V lost 2 bases to trimming and J lost 0 bases, with 8 bases between them. Germline values: CDR1 MNHNY, CDR2 SVGAGI (reference sequence). CDR3 nucleotide sequence: TGTGCCAGCAGTTACCCGAGCCACTCTGGAAACACCATATATTTT. Protein product: CASSYPSHSGNTIYF.